The clone carrying this TCR beta chain has more than one count but fewer than ten. The assay was immunoSEQ multiplex PCR, and TCRdb's table has in-frame clones only and misses some. The profile covers 20,000 to 25,000 clones, with roughly 84% appearing a single time and roughly 17% taken by the ten largest. These data originate in a study of OX40 agonist ivuxolimab in advanced cancers. Germline V gives CDR1 SEHNR, CDR2 FQNEAQ (reference sequence). Trimming at V came to 7 bases and at J to 0 bases, leaving 3 bases not matched to a gene. This CDR3 spans 13 amino acids. The receptor's source is an adult with an advanced solid tumor such as melanoma, head and neck, liver or kidney cancer. This chain joins TRBV7-9 and TRBJ2-7, with TRBD2 matching 7 bases. Sequencing used CD4+ or CD8+ T cells sorted from blood, obtained in a trial of the OX40 agonist ivuxolimab. The CDR3 DNA sequence: TGTGCCAGCAAGACTAGCCACTCCTACGAGCAGTACTTC. Translation gives CASKTSHSYEQYF.